This TCR beta chain originates from a study of metastatic and nonmetastatic thyroid tumors. Study as a whole: Repertoire comparisons spanned blood and tumor or nodule tissue from malignant and benign thyroid patients. Study-wide results and limits: It was reported that TCR beta diversity was significantly higher in malignant thyroid tumors than benign nodules, in blood and tumor.

Each patient went into thyroid surgery without having received any treatment. Germline-derived CDR1 and CDR2 are MNHNS and SASEGT. V lost 0 bases and J lost 5, with 5 bases in between. The CDR3 has 13 amino acids. This clone was seen more than once but under ten times. The antigen is not known. TCRdb re-processed the PCR reads through MiXCR. The table has about 92,000 clones, 14% to 15% seen once. Material: blood. The clonotype was recovered from a female donor with papillary thyroid cancer or a benign thyroid nodule (not recorded which). Some clones in this sample may be carry-over from other donors' samples. The rearrangement uses TRBV6-1 and TRBJ2-1, with D tentatively TRBD1 (5 bases). CDR3: CASSEAGHNEQFF. For the CDR3, the DNA is TGTGCCAGCAGTGAAGCGGGGCACAATGAGCAGTTCTTC.